This passage covers 11 T cell receptor beta chains from one sample sequenced in a study of shared clonotypes between healthy human individuals. Sequencing used immunoSEQ multiplex PCR; TCRdb keeps in-frame clones, though not all of them. The data show around 2,000,000 clones, just under 95% seen once. Naive CD8 cells were CD45RO-negative, positively selected for CCR7, excluding terminally differentiated effector memory CD45RA+ cells. The specimen was naive CD8+ T cells sorted from blood. These receptors all stem from a man between 18 and 29 years old in good health.

As regards this clone: The same CDR3 is also encoded by other DNA sequences in this sample. This chain uses TRBV27 with TRBJ2-3, with D possibly matching TRBD2 (6 bases). The CDR3 is 14 residues long. V was shortened by 3 bases and J by 0 bases, with 7 bases between the two germline ends. CDR1 is MNHEY, CDR2 SMNVEV, per germline (reference sequence). The CDR3 spells CASSFRESTDTQYF. CDR3 bases: TGTGCCAGCAGTTTCCGGGAGAGCACAGATACGCAGTATTTT.

This chain uses TRBV27 with TRBJ2-7, with 7 bases aligning to TRBD2. The trim removed 5 bases at V and 4 bases at J, leaving 8 bases unmatched. From germline, CDR1 is MNHEY and CDR2 SMNVEV (reference sequence). The CDR3 sequence is 14 residues long. The CDR3 DNA is TGTGCCAGCAGTCCCCTATCGGGAGGATACGAGCAGTACTTC. Translation: CASSPLSGGYEQYF.

The chain combines TRBV4-1 with TRBJ2-1, with a possible D match to TRBD2 (7 bases). V was shortened by 0 bases and J by 4 bases, with 10 bases between the two germline ends. This CDR3 comprises 15 residues. Germline-derived CDR1 and CDR2 are MGHRA and YSYEKL. The CDR3 DNA sequence: TGCGCCAGCAGCCAAGAGGGGGGGCTATACAATGAGCAGTTCTTC. Translation: CASSQEGGLYNEQFF.

The chain uses TRBV6-5 and TRBJ2-7; D might be TRBD2 (5 bases). Looked up from germline, CDR1 is MNHEY and CDR2 is SVGAGI. The CDR3 has 15 residues. V was shortened by 2 bases and J by 0 bases, with 11 bases between the two germline ends. In DNA form, the CDR3 reads TGTGCCAGCAGTTACGAGGAGGCCGGCTCCTACGAGCAGTACTTC. The encoded protein is CASSYEEAGSYEQYF.

V gene TRBV25-1 combines with J gene TRBJ2-3; the match to TRBD1 covers 9 bases. Losses at the gene ends were 3 bases for V and 2 bases for J; bases not matched to a gene: 3. Germline assignment: CDR1 MGHDK and CDR2 SYGVNS. CDR3 length: 15 amino acids. CDR3 in amino acids: CASSETGGLTDTQYF. CDR3 DNA: TGTGCCAGCAGTGAGACAGGGGGTCTCACAGATACGCAGTATTTT.

V gene TRBV30 combines with J gene TRBJ2-7; D remains unclear. The CDR3 sequence is 14 residues long. The germline gives CDR1 GTSNPN, CDR2 SVGIG (reference sequence). V was pared by 0 bases and J by 4 bases, with 13 bases between. The DNA of the CDR3 is TGTGCCTGGAGTGTAACATCATCGAAGTACGAGCAGTACTTC. Protein product: CAWSVTSSKYEQYF.

This CDR3 reads CASSVGLSAGTQYF. CDR3 coding DNA: TGTGCCAGCAGCGTAGGGCTGTCCGCGGGGACCCAGTACTTC. V is TRBV9 and J is TRBJ2-5; TRBD2 is a possible D gene (5 bases). Germline CDR1 and CDR2: SGDLS and YYNGEE. This CDR3 region has 14 residues. The ends were cut back, 0 bases at V and 7 bases at J, with 13 bases in the middle.

The gene calls are TRBV9 and TRBJ2-2; the match to TRBD2 covers 8 bases. The germline gives CDR1 SGDLS, CDR2 YYNGEE. The CDR3 runs 16 residues. Germline trimming cut 4 bases from V and 3 bases from J; bases unmatched to any gene: 8. DNA of the CDR3: TGTGCCAGCAGCCCCTCGGGGGGGCCCGACACCGGGGAGCTGTTTTTT. Amino acids: CASSPSGGPDTGELFF.

The chain combines TRBV4-1 with TRBJ2-7, with TRBD2 matching over 7 bases. The CDR3 contains 16 residues. The germline CDR1 and CDR2 sequences are MGHRA and YSYEKL. V trimming: 0 bases; J trimming: 4 bases; junction bases outside the gene matches: 9. The CDR3 nucleotides read TGCGCCAGCAGCCAAGATGGGGGGGAGGGCCGGTACGAGCAGTACTTC. The encoded protein is CASSQDGGEGRYEQYF.

The V gene is TRBV11-2, the J gene TRBJ2-7; possible D gene TRBD2, 5 bases. Germline assignment: CDR1 SGHAT and CDR2 FQNNGV. The CDR3 contains 15 residues. V lost 5 bases, J lost 3 bases, and 17 bases lay in between. The CDR3 reads CASSLAPAPIYEQYF. The CDR3, as DNA: TGTGCCAGCAGCCTAGCACCCGCTCCTATCTACGAGCAGTACTTC.

This chain links TRBV6-5 with TRBJ1-2; 8 bases map to TRBD1. The germline gives CDR1 MNHEY, CDR2 SVGAGI. Germline trimming cut 0 bases from V and 2 bases from J; bases unmatched to any gene: 5. This CDR3 region has 16 residues. For the CDR3, the DNA is TGTGCCAGCAGTTACTCAATTGGACAGGGAAACTATGGCTACACCTTC. This encodes CASSYSIGQGNYGYTF.